The 32 T cell receptor beta chains below all came from one sample that was sequenced in a study of T cells after yellow fever vaccination. TCRdb re-called the 5' RACE reads through MiXCR, storing one row per CDR3 protein. The sample records 350,000 to 450,000 distinct CDR3 sequences, 6.2% being singletons. The specimen was PBMCs, collected 5 days after the yellow fever booster vaccination. Receptors were obtained from a man aged 25 to 45 who received the YFV17D yellow fever vaccine.

Many counts were recorded for this clonotype. The DNA of the CDR3 is TGCAGTGCCGGGGGTTATAGCGGGAGCGGCTACGAGCAGTACTTC. Protein sequence: CSAGGYSGSGYEQYF. The chain links TRBV20-1 to TRBJ2-7, with TRBD2 identical over 9 bases. Germline values: CDR1 DFQATT, CDR2 SNEGSKA (reference sequence). The CDR3 is made up of 15 amino acids. The V gene end was trimmed by 6 bases and the J gene end by 3 bases; junction bases not matched to a gene: 12.

This clonotype has a count of ten or more. The rearrangement joins TRBV7-8 to TRBJ2-7; D is unclear. CDR3 size: 15 residues. The germline V and J ends were trimmed by 1 base and 0 bases, with 10 bases remaining between them. The germline gives CDR1 SGHVS, CDR2 FQNEAQ. This chain's CDR3 is CASSLGGQSSYEQYF. The CDR3, as DNA: TGTGCCAGCAGCTTAGGGGGTCAAAGCTCCTACGAGCAGTACTTC.

The chain links TRBV18 to TRBJ2-3, with a possible D match to TRBD2 (5 bases). The germline V and J ends were trimmed by 1 base and 0 bases, with 11 bases remaining between them. Germline V gives CDR1 KGHSH, CDR2 LQKENI. The CDR3 is made up of 16 amino acids. Here the CDR3 DNA reads TGTGCCAGCTCACCACGTAGCGTTGCTAGCACAGATACGCAGTATTTT. This translates into CASSPRSVASTDTQYF.

This clonotype turned up a few times. The genes are TRBV20-1 and TRBJ2-4; possible D gene TRBD2, 5 bases. Germline-derived CDR1 and CDR2 are DFQATT and SNEGSKA (reference sequence). V shed 5 bases and J shed 6 bases, with 11 bases lying between them. The CDR3 totals 12 residues. As DNA, the CDR3 is TGCAGTGCTGAGGGCGGACTAAACATTCAGTACTTC. Protein sequence: CSAEGGLNIQYF.

This clonotype appeared many times. The rearrangement uses TRBV7-2 and TRBJ2-3; 8 bases are a match to TRBD2. CDR3 length equals 15 residues. CDR1 is SGHTA and CDR2 is FQGNSA in the germline V gene. V shed 5 bases, J shed 4 bases, and the junction held 8 bases outside the gene matches. The CDR3: CASSISGRGADTQYF. DNA of the CDR3: TGTGCCAGCAGCATTAGCGGGCGGGGGGCAGATACGCAGTATTTT.

This clonotype was seen only a few times. V usage is TRBV7-8 and J usage is TRBJ2-3, with D perhaps TRBD1 (5 bases). Trimming removed 2 bases from V and 4 bases from J, with 10 bases in between. The CDR3 is 14 amino acids. The germline CDR1 and CDR2 sequences are SGHVS and FQNEAQ. CDR3 DNA sequence: TGTGCCAGCAGCTTAAGGGGTCGGGCAGATACGCAGTATTTT. Translated: CASSLRGRADTQYF.

The J gene is TRBJ2-2, the V gene TRBV7-2, with D tentatively TRBD2 (6 bases). V was shortened by 7 bases and J by 1 base, with 16 bases between the two germline ends. The length of the CDR3 is 16 residues. The germline V gene has CDR1 SGHTA and CDR2 FQGNSA. The CDR3 DNA reads TGTGCCAGCACCCTGGTGGGGGGAATGAACACCGGGGAGCTGTTTTTT. This sequence encodes CASTLVGGMNTGELFF.

This clonotype has just a few counts. This chain connects TRBV19 to TRBJ2-2; 10 bases map to TRBD1. There are 17 residues in the CDR3. Unmatched junction bases numbered 11, after V lost 7 bases and J lost 3 bases. The germline V gene encodes CDR1 LNHDA and CDR2 SQIVND (reference sequence). Here the CDR3 reads CASTTVDRGWDTGELFF. The CDR3 coding sequence is TGTGCCAGTACTACGGTGGACAGGGGGTGGGACACCGGGGAGCTGTTTTTT.

The sample holds a few counts of this clonotype. The chain employs TRBV10-3 and TRBJ2-5; 8 bases are a match to TRBD1. Losses at the gene ends were 2 bases for V and 5 bases for J; bases not matched to a gene: 10. Germline CDR1 and CDR2: ENHRY and SYGVKD. CDR3 length: 16 residues. This chain's CDR3 is CAISEISSGGRETQYF. The CDR3 coding sequence is TGTGCCATCAGTGAGATTTCCTCAGGGGGCAGGGAGACCCAGTACTTC.

This clonotype was seen ten or more times. The V call is TRBV28, the J call TRBJ1-2; TRBD1 might be the D (6 bases). CDR3 length: 12 amino acids. CDR1 MDHEN and CDR2 SYDVKM come from the germline V gene. V was shortened by 3 bases and J by 5 bases, with 7 bases between the two germline ends. The CDR3 DNA reads TGTGCCAGCAGTTTCCAGGGGTATGGCTACACCTTC. This encodes CASSFQGYGYTF.

This clonotype appeared many times. At one end, the junction sequence differs from germline, possibly due to a read error. The genes are TRBV25-1 and TRBJ2-7, with D unresolved. CDR1 MGHDK and CDR2 SYGVNS come from the germline V gene. This CDR3 spans 12 amino acids. The CDR3 loop reads CASSLISSEQYF. CDR3 DNA sequence: TGTGCCAGCAGCTTAATATCCTCCGAGCAGTACTTC.

A few counts support this clonotype. The chain links TRBV7-9 to TRBJ2-3; D gene unclear. The CDR3 length is 16 residues. The germline V gene encodes CDR1 SEHNR and CDR2 FQNEAQ (reference sequence). V shed 5 bases and J shed 3 bases, with 18 bases lying between them. The CDR3 DNA follows: TGTGCCAGCAGCCCGATACTCGGCGGTGGAACAGATACGCAGTATTTT. Translating gives CASSPILGGGTDTQYF.

This chain uses TRBV20-1 with TRBJ2-7; 7 bases are a match to TRBD2. Unmatched junction bases numbered 7, after V lost 5 bases and J lost 3 bases. Germline CDR1 DFQATT, CDR2 SNEGSKA (reference sequence). CDR3 length: 13 amino acids. CDR3 protein: CSASLGLVYEQYF. As DNA, the CDR3 is TGCAGTGCTTCCCTAGGACTAGTCTACGAGCAGTACTTC.

This clonotype was found a few times. V gene TRBV5-6 combines with J gene TRBJ1-4; no clear D gene. The V gene's germline CDR1 is SGHDT and CDR2 YYEEEE. The CDR3 has 12 amino acids. Trimming took off 2 bases at V and 8 bases at J, with 7 bases between the two ends. The CDR3 is CASSFGGEKLFF. The CDR3 region has the DNA TGTGCCAGCAGCTTCGGTGGGGAAAAACTGTTTTTT.

Note on this clonotype: A much bigger clone sits one base away, suggesting this may be a read error. This sequence joins TRBV3-1 and TRBJ1-2; TRBD1 matches 9 bases. Trimming took 8 bases from V and 8 from J; bases not matched to a gene: 12. CDR3 length: 14 residues. From germline, CDR1 is LGHDT and CDR2 YNNKEL (reference sequence). The CDR3 sequence is CASCFWGQGGGYTF. In nucleotides, the CDR3 is TGTGCCAGCTGCTTTTGGGGACAGGGTGGAGGCTACACCTTC.

This clonotype was picked up a small number of times. The rearrangement uses TRBV11-2 and TRBJ1-1; D gene uncertain. The V and J ends lost 7 bases and 5 bases respectively, with 8 bases between them. Germline-derived CDR1 and CDR2 are SGHAT and FQNNGV. The CDR3 runs to 11 residues. CDR3 nucleotides: TGTGCCAGCACCCTGGGGACTGAAGCTTTCTTT. It encodes CASTLGTEAFF.

The rearrangement links TRBV7-2 to TRBJ2-6; D is ambiguous. Trimming cost V 1 base and J 2 bases, with 6 bases left between them. CDR3 length equals 15 residues. CDR1 and CDR2 from the germline V gene are SGHTA and FQGNSA. CDR3 loop: CASSLVGTGANVLTF. The CDR3 nucleotides read TGTGCCAGCAGCTTAGTGGGAACTGGGGCCAACGTCCTGACTTTC. The full variable domain, its missing parts supplied by reference TRBV7-2 and TRBJ2-6, is GAGVSQSPSNKVTEKGKDVELRCDPISGHTALYWYRQSLGQGLEFLIYFQGNSAPDKSGLPSDRFSAERTGGSVSTLTIQRTQQEDSAVYLCASSLVGTGANVLTFGAGSRLTVL.

This clonotype was detected ten times or more. Relative to the germline gene, one junction end is altered; a read error may explain this. The rearrangement links TRBV7-9 to TRBJ2-3; D gene uncertain. The germline CDR1 and CDR2 sequences are SEHNR and FQNEAQ (reference sequence). The CDR3 totals 14 residues. The CDR3, as DNA: TGTGCCAGCAGCTTAGACTACACCACATATACGCAGTATTTT. Amino acids: CASSLDYTTYTQYF.

The genes are TRBV7-9 and TRBJ2-5; D not certain. Between the trimmed V and J ends, which lost 3 bases and 8 bases, there was a span of 7 bases. Germline V gene lookup returns CDR1 SEHNR and CDR2 FQNEAQ (reference sequence). This CDR3 region has 11 residues. DNA of the CDR3: TGTGCCAGCAGCTTCCTTGGAACCCAGTACTTC. Its protein is CASSFLGTQYF.

This clonotype showed up just a few times. The CDR3 here is CSASDVGETQYF. For the CDR3, the DNA is TGCAGTGCTTCCGATGTGGGGGAGACCCAGTACTTC. V usage is TRBV20-1 and J usage is TRBJ2-5; D uncertain. V was cut by 5 bases and J by 5 bases, with 12 bases left in between. CDR1 is DFQATT, CDR2 SNEGSKA, per germline (reference sequence). This CDR3 is 12 amino acids long.

About this clonotype itself: Relative to the germline gene, one junction end is altered; a read error may explain this. V usage is TRBV20-1 and J usage is TRBJ1-5, with 7 nucleotides matching TRBD1. Looked up from germline, CDR1 is DFQATT and CDR2 is SNEGSKA (reference sequence). CDR3 length: 16 residues. DNA for the CDR3: TGCTGTGCTAGAGCTTCCGAGACAGGGATCGGTCAGCCCCAGCATTTT. It codes for CCARASETGIGQPQHF.

This clonotype has ten or more counts. The DNA for the CDR3 is TGCGCCAGCAGGATCCAAACGGGAGGAGGGACAGATACGCAGTATTTT. Translating gives CASRIQTGGGTDTQYF. The chain carries TRBV5-1 and TRBJ2-3; 7 bases align to TRBD2. With 5 bases clipped from V and 3 bases from J, the junction kept 12 bases outside the gene matches. Germline CDR1 SGHRS, CDR2 YFSETQ. The CDR3 contains 16 residues.

CDR3 region: CASSVVGDLWGTSVNEQFF. The CDR3 DNA reads TGTGCCAGCAGCGTAGTTGGGGATTTGTGGGGGACTAGCGTGAATGAGCAGTTCTTC. The genes are TRBV9 and TRBJ2-1, with 10 positions matching TRBD2. V shed 0 bases, J shed 7 bases, and the junction held 16 bases outside the gene matches. This CDR3 spans 19 amino acids. Germline V gene sequence: CDR1 SGDLS, CDR2 YYNGEE. Using reference TRBV9 and TRBJ2-1 for the parts outside the CDR3, the full variable domain is DSGVTQTPKHLITATGQRVTLRCSPRSGDLSVYWYQQSLDQGLQFLIQYYNGEERAKGNILERFSAQQFPDLHSELNLSSLELGDSALYFCASSVVGDLWGTSVNEQFFGPGTRLTVL.

This clonotype was detected many times. The chain carries TRBV3-1 and TRBJ1-4; D possibly corresponds to TRBD1 (5 bases). The CDR3 sequence is 14 residues long. Germline loops: CDR1 LGHDT, CDR2 YNNKEL (reference sequence). Deletions cut 3 bases from V and 5 bases from J, with 10 bases between. CDR3 residues: CASSQRDGNEKLFF. CDR3 DNA: TGTGCCAGCAGCCAGCGGGACGGAAATGAAAAACTGTTTTTT. Combining the CDR3 with reference TRBV3-1 and TRBJ1-4 gives the whole variable domain DTAVSQTPKYLVTQMGNDKSIKCEQNLGHDTMYWYKQDSKKFLKIMFSYNNKELIINETVPNRFSPKSPDKAHLNLHINSLELGDSAVYFCASSQRDGNEKLFFGSGTQLSVL.

Note on this clonotype: A much larger clone is a single base away; this may be a read error. The chain recombines TRBV5-5 with TRBJ2-2; either TRBD1 or TRBD2 may supply D (5 bases each). Germline lookup yields CDR1 SGHKS and CDR2 YYEKEE (reference sequence). V was pared by 1 base and J by 9 bases, with 13 bases between. The CDR3 extends over 14 amino acids. CDR3 residues: CASSLLGDPWELFF. CDR3 sequence (DNA): TGTGCCAGCAGCTTGCTGGGGGACCCGTGGGAGCTGTTTTTT.

This clonotype was counted a few times. The chain combines TRBV12-5 with TRBJ1-4, with TRBD1 matching 7 bases. The CDR3 covers 15 residues. Looked up from germline, CDR1 is LGHNT and CDR2 is FRNRAP. V lost 1 base, J lost 4 bases, and 3 bases stayed unmatched. CDR3 in DNA: TGTGCTAGTGGTTTGGGACAGGGTGATAATGAAAAACTGTTTTTT. It encodes CASGLGQGDNEKLFF.

This clonotype was recorded a few times. The chain recombines TRBV6-1 with TRBJ1-2; TRBD1 aligns across 7 bases. Germline V lookup: CDR1 MNHNS, CDR2 SASEGT. CDR3 length: 15 amino acids. J gave up 4 bases and V 5 bases, and 10 bases lay outside the gene matches. CDR3 nucleotides: TGTGCCAGCAGTCAAAATGACAGGGCTGCCTATGGCTACACCTTC. It encodes CASSQNDRAAYGYTF.

The rearrangement joins TRBV20-1 to TRBJ1-5; no firm D call. The CDR3 covers 14 residues. V was trimmed by 3 bases and J by 4 bases, leaving 13 bases between them. Germline loops: CDR1 DFQATT, CDR2 SNEGSKA (reference sequence). The CDR3 region is CSARSAQLNQPQHF. CDR3 in DNA: TGCAGTGCTAGGTCGGCTCAGCTTAATCAGCCCCAGCATTTT.

This clonotype was found a few times. The chain joins TRBV30 to TRBJ1-4; no clear D gene. This CDR3 comprises 15 residues. Germline values: CDR1 GTSNPN, CDR2 SVGIG (reference sequence). Trimming shortened V by 2 bases and J by 5 bases, and 15 bases separated the two germline ends. The CDR3 coding sequence is TGTGCCTGGAGTTCTGGCCAGCCGGGGAATGAAAAACTGTTTTTT. Translating gives CAWSSGQPGNEKLFF. The full variable domain, completed using reference TRBV30 and TRBJ1-4, is SQTIHQWPATLVQPVGSPLSLECTVEGTSNPNLYWYRQAAGRGLQLLFYSVGIGQISSEVPQNLSASRPQDRQFILSSKKLLLSDSGFYLCAWSSGQPGNEKLFFGSGTQLSVL.

The gene calls are TRBV5-1 and TRBJ2-3, with 12 bases identical to TRBD2. J was trimmed by 0 bases and V by 1 base; bases with no gene match: 6. The germline V gene encodes CDR1 SGHRS and CDR2 YFSETQ. The CDR3 contains 18 residues. CDR3 nucleotides: TGCGCCAGCAGCTTGTTGTCTAGCGGGAGGGCTAGCACAGATACGCAGTATTTT. Translated: CASSLLSSGRASTDTQYF. Filled out from reference TRBV5-1 and TRBJ2-3, the complete variable domain reads KAGVTQTPRYLIKTRGQQVTLSCSPISGHRSVSWYQQTPGQGLQFLFEYFSETQRNKGNFPGRFSGRQFSNSRSEMNVSTLELGDSALYLCASSLLSSGRASTDTQYFGPGTRLTVL.

This chain connects TRBV5-1 to TRBJ1-6; 9 nucleotides align to TRBD1. The J segment lost 7 bases and the V segment lost 0 bases, leaving 5 bases of the junction unmatched. CDR1 is SGHRS and CDR2 is YFSETQ in the germline V gene. The CDR3 loop spans 16 amino acids. The CDR3 DNA reads TGCGCCAGCAGCTTGGAGGGACAGGGCTGGAATTCACCCCTCCACTTT. Translation: CASSLEGQGWNSPLHF.

This clonotype was observed at least ten times. The gene calls are TRBV28 and TRBJ2-5, with 10 bases that match TRBD2. CDR3 length: 12 amino acids. Germline lookup yields CDR1 MDHEN and CDR2 SYDVKM. The V gene end was trimmed by 7 bases and the J gene end by 14 bases; junction bases not matched to a gene: 10. In nucleotides, the CDR3 is TGTGCCAGCAACCGAGGACTAGCGGACTCTTACTTC. Translating it yields CASNRGLADSYF.